This T cell receptor (beta chain) appears in the sequencing data of a study of immune heterogeneity within non-small cell lung tumors. Broader study findings: Recurring identical dominant CDR3 beta clonotypes were observed across tumor sites within a patient, together with site-unique high-frequency clones.

For each sample, template was approximately 640 ng of bulk tumor genomic DNA. Surgeons took several biopsies per primary tumor, spaced far apart, during surgery. Curative surgical treatment was performed in patients who had newly diagnosed, untreated non-small cell lung cancer. As regards this clonotype: Its matching antigen is unknown. The CDR3 does not end in the conserved phenylalanine or tryptophan, so this is likely a read error.

The TCR beta CDR3 region was amplified by multiplex PCR employing 32 V and 13 J primers. TCRdb re-analysed the multiplex PCR reads in MiXCR, keeping a single row per CDR3 protein. The data hold around 21,000 distinct CDR3 sequences, with less than 35% observed a single time. The sequence derives from a man aged 40-55 years with non-small cell lung cancer. Sequencing used lung tumor tissue.

This CDR3 is CASSQDRDYNYEQYS. The CDR3 DNA is TGTGCCAGCAGCCAAGATAGGGACTACAACTACGAGCAGTACTCC. This chain connects TRBV3-1 to TRBJ2-7; 7 bases match TRBD2. The germline V gene has CDR1 LGHDT and CDR2 YNNKEL (reference sequence). There are 15 residues in the CDR3. The trim removed 0 bases at V and 3 bases at J, leaving 5 bases unmatched.